These 14 T cell receptor beta chains came from one sample sequenced in a study of T cells expressing NK-cell markers. TCRdb re-called the 5' RACE reads and shows each CDR3 protein once, DNA omitted. This sample's table has 400,000 to 500,000 distinct CDR3 sequences. The sequenced material came from blood T cells: a sorted CD56 or NKG2C T cell subset, CD4+ or CD8+ T cells, or bulk PBMC T cells (not recorded which). The source is a woman between 18 and 75 years old in good health.

V and J are TRBV4-3 and TRBJ2-3; with no DNA, the TCRdb D assignment of TRBD1 cannot be verified. Germline-derived CDR1 and CDR2 are LGHNA and YSLEER. The CDR3 sequence is 16 residues long. CDR3 sequence: CASSPHPEGGADTQYF.

J is TRBJ1-2 and V is TRBV12-3 or TRBV12-4; lacking DNA, the TRBD1 call made by TCRdb goes unchecked. CDR3 length: 13 residues. The CDR3: CASFRGVDYGYTF.

This chain links TRBV13 with TRBJ1-4. The CDR3 runs 16 residues. CDR1 and CDR2 from the germline V gene are PRHDT and FYEKMQ (reference sequence). CDR3 loop: CASSSIWRDTNEKLFF.

The rearrangement uses TRBV7-9 and TRBJ1-1; TCRdb selects TRBD1, and the lack of DNA leaves this call unchecked. From germline, CDR1 is SEHNR and CDR2 FQNEAQ (reference sequence). The CDR3 sequence is 15 residues long. CDR3 in amino acids: CASSSHRTGYTEAFF.

The chain has TRBV28 and TRBJ2-7; with no DNA, the TCRdb D assignment of TRBD1 cannot be verified. Germline V CDR1 and CDR2: MDHEN, SYDVKM. This CDR3 contains 14 residues. CDR3: CASSLMRGEDEQYF.

The chain combines TRBV2 with TRBJ2-1; without DNA, the TCRdb call of TRBD2 cannot be checked. This CDR3 has 16 residues. Per germline, CDR1 SNHLY and CDR2 FYNNEI. CDR3 residues: CASISERPSGRNEQFF. The variable domain in full, with the rest retrieved from reference TRBV2 and TRBJ2-1, is EPEVTQTPSHQVTQMGQEVILRCVPISNHLYFYWYRQILGQKVEFLVSFYNNEISEKSEIFDDQFSVERPDGSNFTLKIRSTKLEDSAMYFCASISERPSGRNEQFFGPGTRLTVL.

The chain uses TRBV29-1 and TRBJ2-1. The CDR3 sequence is 13 residues long. Germline assignment: CDR1 SQVTM and CDR2 ANQGSEA. CDR3 sequence: CSVGAGAYNEQFF.

V and J are TRBV11-2 and TRBJ2-1; TCRdb outputs TRBD2, but without DNA this stays unchecked. Germline CDR1 reads SGHAT; CDR2 reads FQNNGV. This CDR3 has 18 residues. CDR3 protein: CASSPGRLAGQSHNEQFF.

The V call is TRBV12-3 or TRBV12-4, the J call TRBJ1-5. This CDR3 comprises 13 residues. CDR3 region: CASSFQQNQPQHF.

CDR3 protein: CASSLAGTGNYGYTF. V gene TRBV7-2 combines with J gene TRBJ1-2; without DNA, the TCRdb call of TRBD1 cannot be checked. CDR3 length: 15 residues. The germline V gene encodes CDR1 SGHTA and CDR2 FQGNSA. The full variable domain, its missing parts supplied by reference TRBV7-2 and TRBJ1-2, is GAGVSQSPSNKVTEKGKDVELRCDPISGHTALYWYRQSLGQGLEFLIYFQGNSAPDKSGLPSDRFSAERTGGSVSTLTIQRTQQEDSAVYLCASSLAGTGNYGYTFGSGTRLTVV.

The chain recombines TRBV5-1 with TRBJ2-1; without DNA, the TCRdb call of TRBD2 cannot be checked. Germline V gene data show CDR1 as SGHRS and CDR2 as YFSETQ. CDR3 size: 16 residues. Here the CDR3 reads CASSLVASGAYNEQFF.

The gene calls are TRBV28 and TRBJ1-1. Germline V gene lookup returns CDR1 MDHEN and CDR2 SYDVKM. The CDR3 consists of 15 residues. CDR3 sequence reads: CASTREGPIGTEAFF. The variable domain in full, completed from reference TRBV28 and TRBJ1-1, reads DVKVTQSSRYLVKRTGEKVFLECVQDMDHENMFWYRQDPGLGLRLIYFSYDVKMKEKGDIPEGYSVSREKKERFSLILESASTNQTSMYLCASTREGPIGTEAFFGQGTRLTVV.

The rearrangement links TRBV7-3 to TRBJ2-7; there is no DNA to check the TCRdb D call of TRBD1. The CDR3 has 15 amino acids. CDR1 and CDR2 from the germline V gene are SGHTA and FQGTGA. CDR3 residues: CASSFGTGGSDEQYF.

The chain recombines TRBV24-1 with TRBJ2-1; TCRdb's D gene call, TRBD1, goes unchecked for lack of DNA. Germline V gene lookup returns CDR1 KGHDR and CDR2 SFDVKD. The CDR3 is 14 residues long. CDR3 loop: CATSDAPGAQEQFF.